This T cell receptor (beta chain) emerged from a study of CD8 T cells in Susac syndrome. V lost 3 bases, J lost 6 bases, and 9 bases lay in between. CDR3 length equals 12 residues. Germline CDR1 and CDR2: SGHNT and YYREEE (reference sequence). It was with random hexamers that roughly 0.5 to 1 ug RNA was reverse transcribed. Multiplex immunoSEQ PCR targeted 54 Vbeta and 13 Jbeta TCR beta segments. MiXCR, run by TCRdb on the immunoSEQ multiplex PCR reads, gives a single entry per CDR3 protein. The table lists 60,000 to 75,000 distinct CDR3 sequences, 95% of them singletons. Sequencing targeted TCR beta in blood CD8+ and CD4+ T cells. Healthy donors matched for age and sex were used as controls.

The chain couples TRBV5-4 to TRBJ1-2; tentatively, D is TRBD1 (5 bases). The sample was CD8+ T cells from PBMCs. This TCR came from a human donor in good health. CDR3 sequence reads: CASSSGPDGYTF. In DNA, the CDR3 is TGTGCCAGCAGCTCGGGACCGGATGGCTACACCTTC.